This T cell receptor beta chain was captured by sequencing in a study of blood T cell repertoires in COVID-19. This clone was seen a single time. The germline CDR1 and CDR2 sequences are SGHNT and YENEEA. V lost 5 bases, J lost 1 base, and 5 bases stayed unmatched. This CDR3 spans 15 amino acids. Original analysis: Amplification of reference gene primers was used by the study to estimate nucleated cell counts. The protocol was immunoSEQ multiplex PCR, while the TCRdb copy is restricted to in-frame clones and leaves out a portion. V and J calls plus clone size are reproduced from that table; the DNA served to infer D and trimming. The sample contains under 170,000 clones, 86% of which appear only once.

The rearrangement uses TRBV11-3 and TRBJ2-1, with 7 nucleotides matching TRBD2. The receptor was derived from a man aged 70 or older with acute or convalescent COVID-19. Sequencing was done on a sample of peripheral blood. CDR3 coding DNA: TGTGCCAGCAGCCCAACTAGCGTTTCCTACAATGAGCAGTTCTTC. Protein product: CASSPTSVSYNEQFF.